The subject of this entry is one T cell receptor (beta chain). The source of the sample is a study of control samples from healthy donors and cancer patients. CDR1 MRHNA and CDR2 SNTAGT come from the germline V gene. Germline trimming cut 5 bases from V and 5 bases from J; bases unmatched to any gene: 6. This CDR3 has 15 amino acids. TCRdb's copy holds only in-frame clones and misses some; the assay was immunoSEQ multiplex PCR. The table lists around 100,000 clones, about 88% of them singletons. Sequenced material: blood. The rearrangement uses TRBV6-4 and TRBJ2-5; 12 nucleotides match TRBD2. The source is a woman aged 50 to 60 in good health. CDR3 sequence: CASSSSGGASETQYF. CDR3 coding DNA: TGTGCCAGCAGTTCTAGCGGGGGGGCCTCGGAGACCCAGTACTTC.